The 21 T cell receptor beta chains below all came from one sample that was sequenced in a study of CD8 T cells in Susac syndrome. The RNA, about 0.45 to 1 ug, was put through reverse transcription using random hexamers. TCRdb itself ran the immunoSEQ multiplex PCR reads through MiXCR, one entry per CDR3 protein. The repertoire holds over 150,000 distinct CDR3 sequences, 90% to 95% seen once, with around 0.097% in the top ten. Sequenced sample: CD4+ T cells from PBMCs. These receptors were collected from a human donor with multiple sclerosis.

The chain recombines TRBV18 with TRBJ1-1; tentative D call: TRBD1 (6 bases). V was shortened by 1 base and J by 2 bases, with 11 bases between the two germline ends. The CDR3 length is 15 residues. Germline V gene data show CDR1 as KGHSH and CDR2 as LQKENI. The CDR3 DNA follows: TGTGCCAGCTCACCACGGGGGCTGGGAAACACTGAAGCTTTCTTT. Translating gives CASSPRGLGNTEAFF. The whole variable domain, remainder taken from reference TRBV18 and TRBJ1-1, is NAGVMQNPRHLVRRRGQEARLRCSPMKGHSHVYWYRQLPEEGLKFMVYLQKENIIDESGMPKERFSAEFPKEGPSILRIQQVVRGDSAAYFCASSPRGLGNTEAFFGQGTRLTVV.

The V and J genes are TRBV29-1 and TRBJ2-5; perhaps TRBD1 as D (6 bases). CDR1 and CDR2 (germline): SQVTM, ANQGSEA. The CDR3 extends over 12 amino acids. The V gene lost 5 bases and the J gene lost 3 bases, with 10 bases spanning the gap. The CDR3 coding sequence is TGCAGCGTTTTCAACAGGGAAGAGACCCAGTACTTC. Amino acid sequence: CSVFNREETQYF. The full variable domain, completed using reference TRBV29-1 and TRBJ2-5, is SAVISQKPSRDICQRGTSLTIQCQVDSQVTMMFWYRQQPGQSLTLIATANQGSEATYESGFVIDKFPISRPNLTFSTLTVSNMSPEDSSIYLCSVFNREETQYFGPGTRLLVL.

This clonotype was seen a single time. The chain has TRBV20-1 and TRBJ2-6; 9 nucleotides match TRBD1. The ends lost 8 bases at V and 2 bases at J; junction bases unmatched: 7. CDR3 size: 15 residues. Germline CDR1 reads DFQATT; CDR2 reads SNEGSKA (reference sequence). The CDR3 region is CSSPTGGPGANVLTF. The DNA of the CDR3 is TGCAGTTCCCCCACAGGGGGCCCTGGGGCCAACGTCCTGACTTTC.

CDR3 amino acids: CASSQGPPPSEQYF. CDR3 coding DNA: TGTGCCAGCAGCCAAGGTCCTCCCCCTAGCGAGCAGTACTTC. The J gene is TRBJ2-7, the V gene TRBV3-1, with D hard to call. The CDR3 is 14 amino acids. Trimming took off 1 base at V and 6 bases at J, with 13 bases between the two ends. Looked up from germline, CDR1 is LGHDT and CDR2 is YNNKEL (reference sequence).

The V gene is TRBV30, the J gene TRBJ2-1; D remains ambiguous. The CDR3 is 10 residues long. CDR1 is GTSNPN, CDR2 SVGIG, per germline (reference sequence). V lost 2 bases and J lost 7, with 3 bases in between. CDR3 amino acids: CAWSRNEQFF. The CDR3 region has the DNA TGTGCCTGGAGTCGAAATGAGCAGTTCTTC.

The chain carries TRBV5-4 and TRBJ2-7, with 7 bases that match TRBD1. The J segment lost 0 bases and the V segment lost 4 bases, leaving 10 bases of the junction unmatched. The CDR3 runs to 16 residues. Germline CDR1 is SGHNT and CDR2 is YYREEE (reference sequence). DNA of the CDR3: TGTGCCAGCAGCAACCCACAGGGGTTCCCCTCCTACGAGCAGTACTTC. Translating gives CASSNPQGFPSYEQYF.

The V and J genes are TRBV6-5 and TRBJ1-3, with D tentatively TRBD1 (6 bases). The ends were cut back, 2 bases at V and 2 bases at J, with 10 bases in the middle. The CDR3 spans 15 residues. Per the germline V gene, CDR1 is MNHEY and CDR2 is SVGAGI. CDR3 bases: TGTGCCAGCAGTTACGGTGGACAGACTGGAAACACCATATATTTT. Protein sequence: CASSYGGQTGNTIYF.

The chain joins TRBV5-6 to TRBJ2-6; D tentatively reads TRBD1 or TRBD2 (7 bases each). The CDR3 loop spans 15 amino acids. CDR1 and CDR2 from the germline V gene are SGHDT and YYEEEE. V was shortened by 4 bases and J by 3 bases, with 11 bases between the two germline ends. The CDR3 spells CASSPGGVGANVLTF. The DNA of the CDR3 is TGTGCCAGCAGCCCAGGGGGGGTTGGGGCCAACGTCCTGACTTTC.

The gene calls are TRBV15 and TRBJ2-7; 7 nucleotides agree with TRBD1. The J segment lost 2 bases and the V segment lost 0 bases, leaving 1 base of the junction unmatched. The germline CDR1 and CDR2 sequences are LNHNV and YYDKDF (reference sequence). The length of the CDR3 is 14 residues. The CDR3 sequence is CATSRETGTYEQYF. CDR3 in DNA: TGTGCCACCAGCAGAGAGACAGGGACCTACGAGCAGTACTTC.

This chain links TRBV2 with TRBJ2-5; weak D call: TRBD2 (5 bases). Trimming pared 8 bases from V and 7 bases from J, leaving 14 bases between. This CDR3 comprises 12 residues. The germline V gene encodes CDR1 SNHLY and CDR2 FYNNEI. The CDR3 DNA is TGTGCCAGCGCCGTCGTAGAGGGGACCCAGTACTTC. Translating gives CASAVVEGTQYF. The variable domain in full, completed from reference TRBV2 and TRBJ2-5, reads EPEVTQTPSHQVTQMGQEVILRCVPISNHLYFYWYRQILGQKVEFLVSFYNNEISEKSEIFDDQFSVERPDGSNFTLKIRSTKLEDSAMYFCASAVVEGTQYFGPGTRLLVL.

The chain combines TRBV5-4 with TRBJ1-1; TRBD1 is a possible D gene (5 bases). The germline V and J ends were trimmed by 3 bases and 6 bases, with 12 bases remaining between them. In germline, CDR1 is SGHNT, CDR2 YYREEE (reference sequence). This CDR3 region has 13 residues. The CDR3 nucleotides are TGTGCCAGCAGCTACTATGGGGGGGCTGAAGCTTTCTTT. This sequence encodes CASSYYGGAEAFF.

This chain links TRBV7-3 with TRBJ2-3; 8 bases line up with TRBD2. The CDR3 has 14 residues. Germline loops: CDR1 SGHTA, CDR2 FQGTGA. The V and J ends lost 8 bases and 5 bases, in that order; junction bases with no gene match: 9. CDR3 bases: TGTGCCAGCCGCGGGAGGCCTAACGTAGATACGCAGTATTTT. Encoded protein: CASRGRPNVDTQYF.

The V gene is TRBV6-2 or TRBV6-3, the J gene TRBJ1-6, with D hard to call. V gave up 5 bases and J gave up 8 bases, with 13 bases separating them. Germline CDR1 reads MNHEY; CDR2 reads SVGEGT. The CDR3 is 14 amino acids. CDR3 sequence: CASSTTLSDSPLHF. The DNA of the CDR3 is TGTGCCAGCAGTACGACACTGAGTGATTCACCCCTCCACTTT.

The sample holds one count of this clonotype. The rearrangement uses TRBV29-1 and TRBJ2-3; maybe TRBD2 (7 bases). Trimming stripped 8 bases from V and 2 bases from J, with 11 bases between. This CDR3 is built from 12 residues. The germline gives CDR1 SQVTM, CDR2 ANQGSEA. The CDR3 DNA sequence: TGCAGCTGGGGGGGGCCCACAGATACGCAGTATTTT. It translates to CSWGGPTDTQYF.

This chain links TRBV15 with TRBJ2-3, with 9 bases fitting TRBD1. The germline V gene has CDR1 LNHNV and CDR2 YYDKDF (reference sequence). V shed 4 bases, J shed 1 base, and the junction held 9 bases outside the gene matches. This CDR3 spans 17 amino acids. CDR3 DNA sequence: TGTGCCACCAGCACCCGTGGGACAGGGAAGGGCACAGATACGCAGTATTTT. Translated: CATSTRGTGKGTDTQYF.

The CDR3 DNA sequence: TGTGCCACCAGTGATTGGGGACTGAATACAGATACGCAGTATTTT. Translating gives CATSDWGLNTDTQYF. This rearrangement joins TRBV24-1 to TRBJ2-3; a possible D gene is TRBD2 (6 bases). The length of the CDR3 is 15 residues. Germline V CDR1 and CDR2: KGHDR, SFDVKD. V lost 2 bases and J lost 3, with 11 bases in between.

V and J are TRBV19 and TRBJ1-1; D remains ambiguous. V was trimmed by 4 bases and J by 1 base, leaving 7 bases between them. Germline V gives CDR1 LNHDA, CDR2 SQIVND (reference sequence). CDR3 length: 13 residues. CDR3 region: CASSTGENTEAFF. CDR3 nucleotides: TGTGCCAGTAGTACCGGGGAGAACACTGAAGCTTTCTTT.

This chain joins TRBV3-1 and TRBJ1-1; no definite D call. The CDR3 has 14 residues. Trimming took 3 bases from V and 0 from J, leaving 8 bases between them. Germline CDR1 reads LGHDT; CDR2 reads YNNKEL (reference sequence). CDR3: CASSHAGMNTEAFF. The CDR3 coding sequence is TGTGCCAGCAGCCACGCGGGCATGAACACTGAAGCTTTCTTT.

The rearrangement links TRBV6-6 to TRBJ2-7; 8 positions match TRBD2. J was trimmed by 7 bases and V by 6 bases; bases with no gene match: 17. The CDR3 extends over 16 amino acids. The V gene's germline CDR1 is MNHNY and CDR2 SVGAGI (reference sequence). The CDR3 loop reads CASSNAPGLAKWEQYF. The CDR3 DNA follows: TGTGCCAGCAGCAACGCGCCTGGACTAGCTAAGTGGGAGCAGTACTTC.

Here the CDR3 reads CATRRDGNTEAFF. The CDR3 coding sequence is TGTGCCACCAGGAGGGACGGGAACACTGAAGCTTTCTTT. The rearrangement uses TRBV24-1 and TRBJ1-1; D perhaps matches TRBD1 (5 bases). The length of the CDR3 is 13 residues. Germline CDR1 reads KGHDR; CDR2 reads SFDVKD. V was pared by 7 bases and J by 1 base, with 9 bases between.

This chain connects TRBV6-2 or TRBV6-3 to TRBJ1-2; possible D gene TRBD1, 6 bases. Trimming took 6 bases from V and 4 from J, leaving 12 bases between them. Germline CDR1 reads MNHEY; CDR2 reads SVGEGT. This CDR3 is built from 13 residues. Here the CDR3 reads CASSHQGTYGYTF. DNA for the CDR3: TGTGCCAGCAGCCACCAGGGGACCTATGGCTACACCTTC.